The following is a T cell receptor (beta chain) sequence with its context. The data originate from a study of blood T cell repertoires in COVID-19. Study overall: The cDNA or gDNA used as material had been derived from T cells, B-cell-depleted T cells, or PBMCs.

CDR1 is DFQATT, CDR2 SNEGSKA, per germline (reference sequence). The CDR3 sequence is 11 residues long. The ends lost 2 bases at V and 10 bases at J; junction bases unmatched: 4. Here immunoSEQ multiplex PCR was the method, and the copy in TCRdb shows in-frame clones only, minus some. The sample shows roughly 150,000 clones, 70% to 90% of them seen only once. The chain has TRBV20-1 and TRBJ1-1; 7 bases are a match to TRBD1. Sequencing was carried out using peripheral blood. The sequence derives from a woman over 75 with COVID-19, enrolled during active disease. Here the CDR3 reads CSARNQGGAFF. The CDR3 DNA is TGCAGTGCTAGAAATCAGGGGGGAGCTTTCTTT.